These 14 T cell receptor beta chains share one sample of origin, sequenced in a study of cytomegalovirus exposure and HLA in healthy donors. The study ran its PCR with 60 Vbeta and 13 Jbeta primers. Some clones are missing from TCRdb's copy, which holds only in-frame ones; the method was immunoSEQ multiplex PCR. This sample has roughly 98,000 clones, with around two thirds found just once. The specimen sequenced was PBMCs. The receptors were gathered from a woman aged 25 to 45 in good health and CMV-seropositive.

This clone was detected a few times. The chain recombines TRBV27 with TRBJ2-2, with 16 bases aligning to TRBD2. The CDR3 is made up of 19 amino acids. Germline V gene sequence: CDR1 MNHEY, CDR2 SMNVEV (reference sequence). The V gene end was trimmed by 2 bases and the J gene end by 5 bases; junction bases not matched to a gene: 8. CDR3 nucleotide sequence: TGTGCCAGCAGTTTACCTCCGGGACTAGCGGGGGGGCGTACCGGGGAGCTGTTTTTT. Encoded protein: CASSLPPGLAGGRTGELFF.

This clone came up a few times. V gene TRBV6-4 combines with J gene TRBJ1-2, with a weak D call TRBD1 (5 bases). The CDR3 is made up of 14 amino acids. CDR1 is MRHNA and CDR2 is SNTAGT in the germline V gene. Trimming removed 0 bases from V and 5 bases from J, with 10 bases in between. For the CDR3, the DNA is TGTGCCAGCAGTGACTCGGCAGGGCGTTATGGCTACACCTTC. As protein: CASSDSAGRYGYTF.

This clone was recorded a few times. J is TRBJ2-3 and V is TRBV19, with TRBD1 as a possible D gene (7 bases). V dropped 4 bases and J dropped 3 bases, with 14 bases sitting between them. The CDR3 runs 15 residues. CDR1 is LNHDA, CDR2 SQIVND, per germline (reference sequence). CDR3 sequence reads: CASSNGGGGTDTQYF. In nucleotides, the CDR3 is TGTGCCAGTAGTAACGGAGGGGGCGGAACAGATACGCAGTATTTT.

In nucleotides, the CDR3 is TGCGCCAGCAGCCTAGGGACAGCAACAGATACGCAGTATTTT. Its protein is CASSLGTATDTQYF. The chain couples TRBV5-1 to TRBJ2-3; 7 bases agree with TRBD1. CDR1 is SGHRS and CDR2 is YFSETQ in the germline V gene. J gave up 3 bases and V 4 bases, and 5 bases lay outside the gene matches. The CDR3 consists of 14 residues.

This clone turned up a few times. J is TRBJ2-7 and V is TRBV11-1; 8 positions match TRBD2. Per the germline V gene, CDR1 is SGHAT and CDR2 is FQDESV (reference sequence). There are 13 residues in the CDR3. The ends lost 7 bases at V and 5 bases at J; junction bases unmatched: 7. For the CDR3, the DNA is TGTGCCAGCACCCCCGGGGGGGAAAACGAGCAGTACTTC. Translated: CASTPGGENEQYF.

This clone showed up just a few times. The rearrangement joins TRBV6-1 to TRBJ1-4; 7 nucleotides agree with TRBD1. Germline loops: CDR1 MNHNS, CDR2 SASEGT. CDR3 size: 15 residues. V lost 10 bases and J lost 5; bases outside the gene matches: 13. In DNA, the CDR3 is TGTGCCACTCAGTCCTGGACAGGTTCGAATGAAAAACTGTTTTTT. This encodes CATQSWTGSNEKLFF.

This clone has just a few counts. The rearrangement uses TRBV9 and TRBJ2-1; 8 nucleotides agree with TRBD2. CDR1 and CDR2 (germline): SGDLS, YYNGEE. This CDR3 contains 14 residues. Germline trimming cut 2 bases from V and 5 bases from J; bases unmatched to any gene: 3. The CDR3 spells CASSVSGANNEQFF. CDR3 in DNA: TGTGCCAGCAGCGTTAGCGGGGCGAACAATGAGCAGTTCTTC.

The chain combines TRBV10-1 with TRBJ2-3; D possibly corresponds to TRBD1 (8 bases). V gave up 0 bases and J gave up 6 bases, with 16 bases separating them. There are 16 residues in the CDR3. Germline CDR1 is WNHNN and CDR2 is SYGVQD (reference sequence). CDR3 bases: TGCGCCAGCAGTGAGTCTACAGGGGGGGGGATGGATACGCAGTATTTT. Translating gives CASSESTGGGMDTQYF.

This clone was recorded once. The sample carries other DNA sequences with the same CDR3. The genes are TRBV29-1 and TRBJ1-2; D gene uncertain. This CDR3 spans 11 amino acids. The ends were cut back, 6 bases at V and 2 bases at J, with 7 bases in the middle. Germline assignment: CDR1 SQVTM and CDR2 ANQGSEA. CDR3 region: CSVELNYGYTF. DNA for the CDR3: TGCAGCGTCGAACTAAACTATGGCTACACCTTC.

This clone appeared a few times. The CDR3 is CASSYSTGEQYF. The DNA for the CDR3 is TGTGCCAGCAGTTACTCGACCGGGGAGCAGTACTTC. This chain uses TRBV6-5 with TRBJ2-7; unclear D gene. This CDR3 is built from 12 residues. Trimming left V 0 bases short and J 7 bases short, with 7 bases between. Germline-derived CDR1 and CDR2 are MNHEY and SVGAGI.

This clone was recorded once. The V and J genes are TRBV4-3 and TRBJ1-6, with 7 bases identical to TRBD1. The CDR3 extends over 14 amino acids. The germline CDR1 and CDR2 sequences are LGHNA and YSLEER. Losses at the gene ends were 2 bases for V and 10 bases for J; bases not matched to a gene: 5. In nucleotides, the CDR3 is TGCGCCAGCAGCCAATATACAGGGGAGTCACCCCTCCACTTT. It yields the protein CASSQYTGESPLHF.

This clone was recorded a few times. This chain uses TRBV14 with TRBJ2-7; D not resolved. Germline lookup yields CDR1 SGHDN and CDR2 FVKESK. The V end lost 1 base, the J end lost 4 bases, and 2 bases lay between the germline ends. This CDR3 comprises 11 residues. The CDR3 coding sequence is TGTGCCAGCAGCCAAGCATACGAGCAGTACTTC. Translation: CASSQAYEQYF.

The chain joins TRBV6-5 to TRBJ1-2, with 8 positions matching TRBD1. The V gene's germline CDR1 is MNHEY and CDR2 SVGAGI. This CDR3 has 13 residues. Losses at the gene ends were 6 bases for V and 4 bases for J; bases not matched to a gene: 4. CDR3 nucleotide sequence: TGTGCCAGCAGGGGGCAGGGGGCCTATGGCTACACCTTC. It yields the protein CASRGQGAYGYTF.

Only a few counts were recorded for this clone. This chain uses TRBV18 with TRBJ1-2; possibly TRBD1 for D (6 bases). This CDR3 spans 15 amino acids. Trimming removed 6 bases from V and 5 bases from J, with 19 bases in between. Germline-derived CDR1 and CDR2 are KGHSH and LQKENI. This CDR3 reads CASSRGMDSWYGYTF. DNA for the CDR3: TGTGCCAGCTCGCGGGGGATGGACAGTTGGTATGGCTACACCTTC.